This T cell receptor beta chain was sequenced for a study of T cell repertoires in cytomegalovirus infection. Study as a whole: Well-studied HLA-B-restricted epitopes and recently identified HLA-C-restricted epitopes of CMV were both used in the study. TCR beta signatures that were public indicated CMV infection and matching HLA type. Study conclusions and caveats: Cumulative public TCR beta family frequency identified CMV carriers with the relevant HLA. What dominated the ex vivo response were HLA-C-restricted CMV-specific TCR beta clonotypes.

TCRdb re-derived calls from the reads in MiXCR, one entry per CDR3 protein. In the table there are more than 20,000 distinct CDR3 sequences, approximately 22% of which are singletons. To note about this clonotype: Its specificity is not known.

The receptor comes from a human donor in good health (CMV status not recorded). Some clones in this sample may be carry-over from other donors' samples. The material sequenced was CD8+ T cells from cultured PBMCs, taken from culture after CMV antigen stimulation.

Written as DNA, the CDR3 is TGTGCCAGCAGCTTGGAGTCACCCCTCCACTTT. This encodes CASSLESPLHF. The J gene is TRBJ1-6, the V gene TRBV7-9; D is undetermined. The germline V gene has CDR1 SEHNR and CDR2 FQNEAQ (reference sequence). The CDR3 contains 11 residues. V was trimmed by 3 bases and J by 10 bases, leaving 4 bases between them.